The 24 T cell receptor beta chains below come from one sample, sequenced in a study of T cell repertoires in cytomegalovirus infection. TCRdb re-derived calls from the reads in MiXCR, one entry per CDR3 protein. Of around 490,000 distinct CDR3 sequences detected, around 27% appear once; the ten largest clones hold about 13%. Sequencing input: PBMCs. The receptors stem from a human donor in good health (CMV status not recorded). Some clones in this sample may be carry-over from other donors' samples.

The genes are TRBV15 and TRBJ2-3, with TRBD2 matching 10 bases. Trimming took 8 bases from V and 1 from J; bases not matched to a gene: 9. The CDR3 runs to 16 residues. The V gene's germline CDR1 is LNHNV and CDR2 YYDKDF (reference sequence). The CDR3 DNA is TGTGCCACCGACAGCGGGAGGGGGGGAGGCACAGATACGCAGTATTTT. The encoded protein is CATDSGRGGGTDTQYF.

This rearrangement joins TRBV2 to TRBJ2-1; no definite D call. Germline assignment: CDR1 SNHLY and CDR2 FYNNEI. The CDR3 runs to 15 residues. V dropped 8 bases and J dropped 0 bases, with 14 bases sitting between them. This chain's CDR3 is CASRLSGVSYNEQFF. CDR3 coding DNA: TGTGCCAGCCGACTTAGTGGGGTCTCCTACAATGAGCAGTTCTTC. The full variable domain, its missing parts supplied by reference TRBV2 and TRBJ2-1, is EPEVTQTPSHQVTQMGQEVILRCVPISNHLYFYWYRQILGQKVEFLVSFYNNEISEKSEIFDDQFSVERPDGSNFTLKIRSTKLEDSAMYFCASRLSGVSYNEQFFGPGTRLTVL.

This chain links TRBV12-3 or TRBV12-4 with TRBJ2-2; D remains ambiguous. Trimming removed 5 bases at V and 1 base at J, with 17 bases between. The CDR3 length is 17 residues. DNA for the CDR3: TGTGCCAGCAGTCTTTCCCCCCCATTTGGGAACACCGGGGAGCTGTTTTTT. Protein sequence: CASSLSPPFGNTGELFF.

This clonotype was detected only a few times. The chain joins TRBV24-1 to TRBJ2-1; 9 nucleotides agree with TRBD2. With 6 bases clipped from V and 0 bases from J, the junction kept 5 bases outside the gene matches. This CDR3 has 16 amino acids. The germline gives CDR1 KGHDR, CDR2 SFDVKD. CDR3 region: CATSLAGMSSYNEQFF. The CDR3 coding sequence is TGTGCCACCAGTCTAGCGGGAATGAGCTCCTACAATGAGCAGTTCTTC.

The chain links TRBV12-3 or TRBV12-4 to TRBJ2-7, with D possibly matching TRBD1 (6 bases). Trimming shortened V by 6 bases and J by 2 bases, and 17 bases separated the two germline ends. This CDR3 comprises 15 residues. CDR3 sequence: CASSTGHRPPYEQYF. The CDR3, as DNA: TGTGCCAGCAGCACGGGACACCGCCCCCCCTACGAGCAGTACTTC.

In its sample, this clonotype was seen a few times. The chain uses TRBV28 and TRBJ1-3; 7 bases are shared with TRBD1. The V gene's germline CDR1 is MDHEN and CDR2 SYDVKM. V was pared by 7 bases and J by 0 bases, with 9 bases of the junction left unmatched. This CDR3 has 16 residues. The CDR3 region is CASNPQGFNSGNTIYF. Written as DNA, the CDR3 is TGTGCCAGCAATCCACAGGGGTTCAACTCTGGAAACACCATATATTTT.

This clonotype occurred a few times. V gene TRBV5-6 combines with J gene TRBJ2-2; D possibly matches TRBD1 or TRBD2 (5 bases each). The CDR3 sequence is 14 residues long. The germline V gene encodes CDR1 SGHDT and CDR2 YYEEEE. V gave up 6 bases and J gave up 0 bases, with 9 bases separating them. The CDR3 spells CASTVGANTGELFF. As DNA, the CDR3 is TGTGCCAGCACCGTGGGGGCGAACACCGGGGAGCTGTTTTTT.

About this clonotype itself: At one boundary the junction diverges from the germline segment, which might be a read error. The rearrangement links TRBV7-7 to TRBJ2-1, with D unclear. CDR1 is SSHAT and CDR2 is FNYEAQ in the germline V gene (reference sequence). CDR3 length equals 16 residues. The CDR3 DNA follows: TGTGCTAGCAGCCCTAGTGCGGTCCCCAATCAAGATGAGCAGTTCTTC. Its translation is CASSPSAVPNQDEQFF.

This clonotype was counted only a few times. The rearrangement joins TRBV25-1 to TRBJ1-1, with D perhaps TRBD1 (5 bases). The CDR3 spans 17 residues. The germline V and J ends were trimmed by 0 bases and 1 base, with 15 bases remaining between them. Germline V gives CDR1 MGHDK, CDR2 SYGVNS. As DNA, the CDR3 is TGTGCCAGCAGTGAATATTCTACCCCAGGGAGGAACACTGAAGCTTTCTTT. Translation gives CASSEYSTPGRNTEAFF. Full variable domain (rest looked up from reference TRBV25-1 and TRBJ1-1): EADIYQTPRYLVIGTGKKITLECSQTMGHDKMYWYQQDPGMELHLIHYSYGVNSTEKGDLSSESTVSRIRTEHFPLTLESARPSHTSQYLCASSEYSTPGRNTEAFFGQGTRLTVV.

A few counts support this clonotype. The CDR3 DNA is TGTGCCAGCATACAGGCGGGAGGGCACAATGAGCAGTTCTTC. Protein sequence: CASIQAGGHNEQFF. The V gene is TRBV19, the J gene TRBJ2-1, with 9 bases fitting TRBD2. The CDR3 is 14 amino acids. Germline V gives CDR1 LNHDA, CDR2 SQIVND (reference sequence). V dropped 9 bases and J dropped 5; count of bases not matched to a gene: 8.

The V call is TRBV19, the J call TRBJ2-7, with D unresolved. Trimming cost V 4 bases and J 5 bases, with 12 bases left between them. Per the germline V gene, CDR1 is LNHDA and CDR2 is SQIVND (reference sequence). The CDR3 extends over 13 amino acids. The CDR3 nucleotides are TGTGCCAGTAGTAGGACGACTGCGCACGAGCAGTACGTC. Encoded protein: CASSRTTAHEQYV.

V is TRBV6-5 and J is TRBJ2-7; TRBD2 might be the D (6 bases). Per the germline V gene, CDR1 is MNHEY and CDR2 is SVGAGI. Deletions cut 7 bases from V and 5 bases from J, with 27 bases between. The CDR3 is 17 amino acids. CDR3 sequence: CASTGTPSDSVLHEQYF. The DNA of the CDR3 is TGTGCCAGCACAGGGACTCCCAGTGACTCGGTCCTCCACGAGCAGTACTTC.

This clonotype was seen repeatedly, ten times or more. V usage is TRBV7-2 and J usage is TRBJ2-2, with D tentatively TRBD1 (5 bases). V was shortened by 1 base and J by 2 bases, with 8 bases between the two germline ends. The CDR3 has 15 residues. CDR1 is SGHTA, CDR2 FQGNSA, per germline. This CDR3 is CASSLVGPNTGELFF. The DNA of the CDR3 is TGTGCCAGCAGCTTAGTGGGGCCAAACACCGGGGAGCTGTTTTTT.

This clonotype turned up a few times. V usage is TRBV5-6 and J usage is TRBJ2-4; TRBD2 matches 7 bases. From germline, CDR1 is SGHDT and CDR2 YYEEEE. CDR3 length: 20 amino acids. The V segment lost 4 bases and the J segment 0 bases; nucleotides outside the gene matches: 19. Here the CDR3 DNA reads TGTGCCAGCAGCCGGATGTCCGGGGGGATGGTCCCCATAGCCAAAAACATTCAGTACTTC. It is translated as CASSRMSGGMVPIAKNIQYF.

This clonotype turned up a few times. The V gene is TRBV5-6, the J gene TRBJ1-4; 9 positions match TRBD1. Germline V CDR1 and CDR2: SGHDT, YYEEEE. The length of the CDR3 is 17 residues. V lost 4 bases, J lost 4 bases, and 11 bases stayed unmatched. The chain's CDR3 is CASSVGGTGLHNEKLFF. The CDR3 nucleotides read TGTGCCAGCAGCGTGGGGGGGACAGGGCTACATAATGAAAAACTGTTTTTT.

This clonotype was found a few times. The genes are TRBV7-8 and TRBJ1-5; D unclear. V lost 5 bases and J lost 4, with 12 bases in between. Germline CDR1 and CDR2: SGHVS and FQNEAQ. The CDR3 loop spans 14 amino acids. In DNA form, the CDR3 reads TGTGCCAGCAGCCCCCGCGAGAGAAATCAGCCCCAGCATTTT. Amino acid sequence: CASSPRERNQPQHF.

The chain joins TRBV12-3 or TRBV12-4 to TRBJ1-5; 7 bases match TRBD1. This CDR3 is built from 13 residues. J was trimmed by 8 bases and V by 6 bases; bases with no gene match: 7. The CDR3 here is CASSSDREEPQHF. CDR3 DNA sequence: TGTGCCAGCAGCTCCGACAGGGAGGAGCCCCAGCATTTT.

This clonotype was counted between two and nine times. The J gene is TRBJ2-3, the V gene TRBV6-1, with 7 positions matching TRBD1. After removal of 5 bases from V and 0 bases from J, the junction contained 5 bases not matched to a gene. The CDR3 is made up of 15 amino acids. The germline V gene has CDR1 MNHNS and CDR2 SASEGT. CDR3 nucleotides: TGTGCCAGCAGTCAGACAGGGTCTAGCACAGATACGCAGTATTTT. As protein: CASSQTGSSTDTQYF.

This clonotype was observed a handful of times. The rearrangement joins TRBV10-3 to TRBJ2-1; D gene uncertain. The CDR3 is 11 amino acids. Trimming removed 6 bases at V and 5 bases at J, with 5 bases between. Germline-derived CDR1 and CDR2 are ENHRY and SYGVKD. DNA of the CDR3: TGTGCCATCAGACGGGACAATGAGCAGTTCTTC. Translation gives CAIRRDNEQFF.

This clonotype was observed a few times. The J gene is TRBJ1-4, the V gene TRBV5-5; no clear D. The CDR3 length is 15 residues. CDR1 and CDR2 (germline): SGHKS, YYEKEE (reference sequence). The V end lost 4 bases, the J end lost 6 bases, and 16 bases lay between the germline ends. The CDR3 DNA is TGTGCCAGCAGCCCGCGGTACAGCTTGGATGAAAAACTGTTTTTT. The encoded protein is CASSPRYSLDEKLFF.

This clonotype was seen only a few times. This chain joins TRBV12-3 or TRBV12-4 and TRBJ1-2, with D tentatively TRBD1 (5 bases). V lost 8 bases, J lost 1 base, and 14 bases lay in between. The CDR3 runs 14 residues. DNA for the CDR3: TGTGCCAGCCGACCTGGGGACGTTAACTATGGCTACACCTTC. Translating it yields CASRPGDVNYGYTF.

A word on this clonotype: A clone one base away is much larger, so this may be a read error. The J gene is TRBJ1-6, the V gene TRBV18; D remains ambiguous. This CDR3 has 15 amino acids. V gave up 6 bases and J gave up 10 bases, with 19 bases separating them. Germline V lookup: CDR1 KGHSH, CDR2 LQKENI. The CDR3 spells CASSRSNVFESPLHF. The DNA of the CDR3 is TGTGCCAGCTCGCGTTCCAACGTTTTTGAATCACCCCTCCACTTT.

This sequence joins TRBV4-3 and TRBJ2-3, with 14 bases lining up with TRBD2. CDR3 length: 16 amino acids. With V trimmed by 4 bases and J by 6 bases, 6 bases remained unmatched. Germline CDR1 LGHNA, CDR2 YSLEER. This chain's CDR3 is CASSLRLAGGGDTQYF. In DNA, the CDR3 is TGCGCCAGCAGCCTTCGACTAGCGGGAGGGGGGGATACGCAGTATTTT.

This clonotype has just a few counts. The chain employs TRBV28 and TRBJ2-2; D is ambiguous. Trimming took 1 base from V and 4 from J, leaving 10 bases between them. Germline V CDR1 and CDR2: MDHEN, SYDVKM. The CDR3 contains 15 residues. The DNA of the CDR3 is TGTGCCAGCAGTTTATTTCCTTTGGGCACCGGGGAGCTGTTTTTT. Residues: CASSLFPLGTGELFF.